This T cell receptor beta chain was captured in a study of T cell changes during pregnancy in multiple sclerosis. This clone occurred once. The table came from immunoSEQ multiplex PCR; TCRdb's copy has only in-frame clones and leaves some out. The sample includes roughly 36,000 clones, approximately 91% of them seen just once. There are 15 residues in the CDR3. V was pared by 3 bases and J by 7 bases, with 7 bases of the junction left unmatched. Germline values: CDR1 KGHSH, CDR2 LQKENI. This material consisted of peripheral blood, taken in the second trimester of pregnancy. The rearrangement uses TRBV18 and TRBJ2-7, with 12 bases matching TRBD2. The source is a female donor in good health, enrolled as a control in a pregnancy study. The CDR3 loop reads CASSPRLAGAREQYF. The CDR3 nucleotides read TGTGCCAGCTCACCCCGACTAGCGGGGGCTCGGGAGCAGTACTTC.